The source of this TCR beta chain is a study of T cells in Graves' hyperthyroidism and ophthalmopathy. Study summary: Prior to any treatment, at the point of initial diagnosis, peripheral blood was collected. Study results and caveats: The model made its ophthalmopathy prediction, and onset followed a median approximately six months later. Most expanded thyroid clonotypes above 0.001 also appeared in blood.

Uncontrolled infection, other autoimmune disease, pregnancy or lactation excluded patients. This clonotype was found a few times. As yet, its antigen is unknown. CDR1 is LNHDA, CDR2 SQIVND, per germline (reference sequence). This CDR3 region has 14 residues. J gave up 5 bases and V 1 base, and 4 bases lay outside the gene matches. The CDR3 regions of TCR beta were amplified from RNA transcripts. The TCR CDR3 was amplified in a first-round RT-PCR using the HTBI primer set. TCRdb re-analysed the multiplex PCR reads in MiXCR, keeping a single row per CDR3 protein. There are some 320,000 distinct CDR3 sequences in the sample; roughly 15% occur only once, and 30% to 35% lies in the top ten.

V gene TRBV19 combines with J gene TRBJ2-5, with 7 bases aligning to TRBD2. The clonotype comes from a woman aged 40-49 years with Graves' ophthalmopathy. Material for sequencing was blood. As DNA, the CDR3 is TGTGCCAGTAGTATAGCAGCGGGGCTGGAGACCCAGTACTTC. Translated: CASSIAAGLETQYF.